A selection of T cell receptor beta chains follows, all from one sample in a study of siplizumab effects on memory and regulatory T cells. The table came from immunoSEQ multiplex PCR; TCRdb's copy has only in-frame clones and leaves some out. The data hold approximately 100,000 clones, with 91% observed a single time. Sequenced sample: CD4+ T cells sorted from blood. These receptors all stem from a human donor in good health. Some clones in this sample may be carry-over from other donors' samples. The CDR3 runs from the conserved cysteine through the conserved F or W. The D gene is left open where the match is weak. Clone sizes are given selectively: once, few, many, or a class where the clone is expanded.

V gene	D gene	J gene	clone size	CDR3 DNA	CDR3 protein
TRBV7-9	TRBD1	TRBJ1-2	.	TGTGCCAGCAGCTCCCCTCCCCCCAGGGGGGTCTATGGCTACACCTTC	CASSSPPPRGVYGYTF
TRBV10-3	.	TRBJ2-1	.	TGTGCCATCAGTGAGCTAAATGAGCAGTTCTTC	CAISELNEQFF
TRBV6-5	TRBD1	TRBJ2-1	.	TGTGCCAGCAGACGAATTCCGGGACAGGGCAATGAGCAGTTCTTC	CASRRIPGQGNEQFF
TRBV7-9	.	TRBJ1-1	.	TGTGCCAGCAGCTTAAGGGGGTCGGGCTTGAACACTGAAGCTTTCTTT	CASSLRGSGLNTEAFF
TRBV18	.	TRBJ1-1	.	TGTGCCAGCTCTCCTACGGACGGTTCGGGCGACACTGAAGCTTTCTTT	CASSPTDGSGDTEAFF
TRBV25-1	.	TRBJ2-1	.	TGTGCCAGCAGTGTGGAGGGCCGTAACAATGAGCAGTTCTTC	CASSVEGRNNEQFF
TRBV9	TRBD2	TRBJ2-5	once	TGTGCCAGCAGCGCGGGACTAGCGGGAGGATTGGAGACCCAGTACTTC	CASSAGLAGGLETQYF
TRBV6-4	.	TRBJ2-3	.	TGTGCCAGCAGCTCACGCAGCCTCGATAGCACGCAGTATTTT	CASSSRSLDSTQYF
TRBV19	.	TRBJ2-7	.	TGTGCCAGTAGTTACGGGGGACGCGAGCAGTACTTC	CASSYGGREQYF
TRBV5-1	TRBD2	TRBJ2-1	.	TGCGCCAGCAGCCTAGCGGGAGGGCCCAACAATGAGCAGTTCTTC	CASSLAGGPNNEQFF
TRBV9	.	TRBJ2-3	.	TGTGCCAGCAGCCAGTACGCCGGGGGAATGAGCACAGATACGCAGTATTTT	CASSQYAGGMSTDTQYF
TRBV5-6	.	TRBJ2-5	.	TGTGCCAGCAGCTTGCGGGGGGCCTCAGAGACCCAGTACTTC	CASSLRGASETQYF
TRBV9	.	TRBJ1-6	.	TGTGCCAGCAGCCCCGACAGCAATTCACCCCTCCACTTT	CASSPDSNSPLHF
TRBV5-1	TRBD2	TRBJ2-1	.	TGCGCCAGCAGCTTGGGGGGACTAGCGGAGCAGTTCTTC	CASSLGGLAEQFF
TRBV28	TRBD2	TRBJ2-7	once	TGTGCCAGCAGTTTGCAGATTAGCGGGAGCTCTGCCTACGAGCAGTACTTC	CASSLQISGSSAYEQYF
TRBV6-1	.	TRBJ1-6	.	TGTGCCAGCAGTGACGGGACACGGAATTCACCCCTCCACTTT	CASSDGTRNSPLHF
TRBV4-1	.	TRBJ1-4	.	TGCGCCAGCAGCTCATCCTGGTTGTTGGCTAATGAAAAACTGTTTTTT	CASSSSWLLANEKLFF
TRBV7-9	.	TRBJ2-7	.	TGTGCCAGCAGCTTAGGGGACACCAAAAGATTC	CASSLGDTKRF
TRBV5-5	TRBD2	TRBJ2-7	.	TGTGCCAGCAGTCCCAGTCGGCGGGAGGGCCTAGTGCAGTACTTC	CASSPSRREGLVQYF
TRBV6-6	.	TRBJ1-1	few	TGTGCCAGCAGTATAGACACTGAAGCTTTCTTT	CASSIDTEAFF
TRBV10-1	.	TRBJ2-3	.	TGCGCCAGCAGTGAAAACAATTTCGATACGCAGTATTTT	CASSENNFDTQYF
TRBV7-2	TRBD1	TRBJ1-5	few	TGTGCCAGCAGCTCTGGGACAGGCCGCCTTCAGCCCCAGCATTTT	CASSSGTGRLQPQHF
TRBV19	TRBD2	TRBJ2-1	.	TGTGCCAGTAGCAGACCCGGGACTAGCGGGAGGAATGAGCAGTTCTTC	CASSRPGTSGRNEQFF
TRBV7-3	TRBD2	TRBJ2-2	.	TGTGCCAGCAGCTTAGATAGCGGGAGTCGCACCGGGGAGCTGTTTTTT	CASSLDSGSRTGELFF
TRBV18	TRBD1	TRBJ1-3	.	TGTGCCAGCTCACCACAGGGGGCATTAGGAGGAAACACCATATATTTT	CASSPQGALGGNTIYF
TRBV5-1	TRBD2	TRBJ2-7	.	TGCGCCAGCAGCCGTTTCAGCGGGACCAGACTCTACGAGCAGTACTTC	CASSRFSGTRLYEQYF
TRBV5-4	.	TRBJ2-1	.	TGTGCCAGCAGCTGGGGGGCACCTTCGGGGATAAAAAATGAGCAGTTCTTC	CASSWGAPSGIKNEQFF
TRBV7-2	TRBD1	TRBJ2-1	.	TGTGCCAGCAGCACGCGACAGGGCCGAAGGGAGCAGTTCTTC	CASSTRQGRREQFF
TRBV5-8	.	TRBJ2-2	.	TGTGCCAGCAGCGTTGACTTGCTAATGAACACCGGGGAGCTGTTTTTT	CASSVDLLMNTGELFF
TRBV28	TRBD1	TRBJ1-6	.	TGTGCCAGCAGGGGGACAGGGTCGAGGCATTCACCCCTCCACTTT	CASRGTGSRHSPLHF
TRBV2	.	TRBJ2-4	.	TGTGCCAGCAGTGAAAGGGGGGCGCGGTACATCGGCAAAAACATTCAGTACTTC	CASSERGARYIGKNIQYF
TRBV27	.	TRBJ1-2	.	TGTGCCAGCAGTCTCGCCGGCTCCCCCAATGGCTACACCTTC	CASSLAGSPNGYTF
TRBV9	TRBD2	TRBJ2-5	.	TGTGCCAGCAGCGCAAACGGGGGGGGTAGGGAGACCCAGTACTTC	CASSANGGGRETQYF
TRBV30	.	TRBJ2-7	.	TGTGCCTGGAGTGCTCGGGCCCCGGGCGAGCAGTACTTC	CAWSARAPGEQYF
TRBV6-5	.	TRBJ2-1	.	TGTGCCAGCAGTAGGGGACCATACAATGAGCAGTTCTTC	CASSRGPYNEQFF
TRBV4-1	TRBD2	TRBJ2-7	.	TGCGCCAGCAGCCAAGGACGGGAGGGCCGTGGGGAGCAGTACTTC	CASSQGREGRGEQYF
TRBV27	TRBD1	TRBJ1-1	.	TGTGCCAGCAGTCCGGGGGACAGGGTGGAGAACACTGAAGCTTTCTTT	CASSPGDRVENTEAFF
TRBV6-5	TRBD1	TRBJ1-1	.	TGTGCCAGCAGTCAAGGGGGGACAGGGAACACTGAAGCTTTCTTT	CASSQGGTGNTEAFF
TRBV15	.	TRBJ2-7	once	TGTGCCACCAGCAGTCGTCAGACGAGCAAAGACGAGCAGTACTTC	CATSSRQTSKDEQYF
TRBV7-9	.	TRBJ1-4	.	TGTGCCAGCAGCTTGGGGCTATCAACTAATGAAAAACTGTTTTTT	CASSLGLSTNEKLFF
TRBV20-1	.	TRBJ2-7	.	TGCAGTGCGGTCAGGGTTTACGAGCAGTACTTC	CSAVRVYEQYF
TRBV29-1	.	TRBJ2-7	.	TGCAGCGTTGTTAGGGCTACCGAGCAGTACTTC	CSVVRATEQYF
TRBV14	.	TRBJ1-4	.	TGTGCCAGCAGCGAAAGGGATCCTATGTGGAAACTGTTTTTT	CASSERDPMWKLFF
TRBV6-1	.	TRBJ1-2	.	TGTGCCAGCAGCTCAGAGGGGGGGAGGCTCAGCTACACCTTC	CASSSEGGRLSYTF
TRBV5-4	TRBD1	TRBJ2-1	.	TGTGCCAGCAGCTCGAGGGACAGGGGTCGTTACAATGAGCAGTTCTTC	CASSSRDRGRYNEQFF
TRBV27	.	TRBJ2-5	.	TGTGCCAGCAGTTTATCGGGGTACGGGGAGACCCAGTACTTC	CASSLSGYGETQYF
TRBV7-2	.	TRBJ1-1	.	TGTGCCAGCAGCTTGGCAGAGGGGACTGAAGCTTTCTTT	CASSLAEGTEAFF